The 5 T cell receptor beta chains in this list originate from one sample, sequenced in a study of T cell changes during pregnancy in multiple sclerosis. Clones were read by immunoSEQ multiplex PCR, and TCRdb kept only the in-frame ones, dropping some. The table records about 39,000 clones, about 90% of them present only once. The specimen was CD4+ T cells from peripheral blood mononuclear cells, collected after pregnancy. Every receptor here comes from a female donor in good health, enrolled as a control in a pregnancy study.

The chain uses TRBV2 and TRBJ1-4; a weak D match, TRBD1 (5 bases). The CDR3 extends over 12 amino acids. CDR1 is SNHLY, CDR2 FYNNEI, per germline. The V gene lost 1 base and the J gene lost 10 bases, with 7 bases spanning the gap. The CDR3 DNA sequence: TGTGCCAGCAGTGAAGAGACAGTAAAACTGTTTTTT. Protein product: CASSEETVKLFF.

The J gene is TRBJ2-1, the V gene TRBV5-1, with 9 bases that match TRBD2. V was pared by 1 base and J by 6 bases, with 8 bases of the junction left unmatched. The length of the CDR3 is 16 residues. The V gene's germline CDR1 is SGHRS and CDR2 YFSETQ. The CDR3 bases are TGCGCCAGCAGCTTGCTCGGCGGGGGGGCTGGCAATGAGCAGTTCTTC. It specifies CASSLLGGGAGNEQFF. Using reference TRBV5-1 and TRBJ2-1 for the parts outside the CDR3, the full variable domain is KAGVTQTPRYLIKTRGQQVTLSCSPISGHRSVSWYQQTPGQGLQFLFEYFSETQRNKGNFPGRFSGRQFSNSRSEMNVSTLELGDSALYLCASSLLGGGAGNEQFFGPGTRLTVL.

Only one count was recorded for this clone. This chain connects TRBV10-3 to TRBJ2-3, with a weak D call TRBD2 (6 bases). The CDR3 length is 14 residues. Per the germline V gene, CDR1 is ENHRY and CDR2 is SYGVKD. CDR3 sequence (DNA): TGTGCGGGGCGGGGACCCCAAAGGGCAGATACGCAGTATTTT. Residues: CAGRGPQRADTQYF.

The J gene is TRBJ2-7, the V gene TRBV5-1, with 9 bases identical to TRBD2. Germline values: CDR1 SGHRS, CDR2 YFSETQ. J lost 1 base, V lost 3 bases, and 2 bases had no gene match. This CDR3 spans 14 amino acids. CDR3 region: CASSSAGGSYEQYF. CDR3 DNA: TGCGCCAGCAGCTCCGCGGGGGGGTCCTACGAGCAGTACTTC.

V is TRBV4-3 and J is TRBJ1-4; possible D gene TRBD1, 6 bases. The germline CDR1 and CDR2 sequences are LGHNA and YSLEER. The V end was cut by 0 bases, the J end by 9 bases, with 11 bases between. The length of the CDR3 is 14 residues. The CDR3 is CASSQDGQGKKLFF. DNA for the CDR3: TGCGCCAGCAGCCAAGATGGGCAGGGGAAAAAACTGTTTTTT.